The present T cell receptor (beta chain) was sequenced within a study of cytomegalovirus exposure and HLA in healthy donors. About the research overall: Roughly 180 million T cells yielded 117 million unique TCR beta sequences in earlier analysis. Study outcomes and limitations: Later work found most CMV-associated TCR beta chains apparently HLA-restricted.

Primers for the PCR totalled 60 Vbeta and 13 Jbeta. Using immunoSEQ multiplex PCR, the repertoire was profiled, and TCRdb retains in-frame clones only, with some absent. This sample has roughly 110,000 clones; 70% to 80% occur once, and the top ten carry 2.8%. This clone turned up a few times. No antigen is known for it. The V segment lost 7 bases and the J segment 0 bases; nucleotides outside the gene matches: 6. This CDR3 comprises 14 residues. Germline V lookup: CDR1 PRHDT, CDR2 FYEKMQ (reference sequence). This sequence originates from a female donor in good health and CMV-seronegative. The sample was PBMCs. The V and J genes are TRBV13 and TRBJ2-7; 7 bases are shared with TRBD1. The CDR3 coding sequence is TGTGCCAGCAAAAAGACAGGGAACTCCTACGAGCAGTACTTC. Its protein is CASKKTGNSYEQYF.